The T cell receptor beta chain described here comes from a study of cytomegalovirus exposure and HLA in healthy donors. Only a few counts were recorded for this clone. This CDR3 has 13 amino acids. Germline V gene sequence: CDR1 SGHKS, CDR2 YYEKEE (reference sequence). Trimming removed 3 bases at V and 7 bases at J, with 10 bases between. Measured with immunoSEQ multiplex PCR; TCRdb has only the in-frame clones, and not every one. The sample has about 56,000 clones, just over 90% seen once; the top ten hold 1.1%. This TCR came from a man between 18 and 35 years old in good health and CMV-seronegative. The source material was PBMCs. This chain links TRBV5-5 with TRBJ2-2; the D is unclear. The CDR3 loop reads CASSSSGGGELFF. Here the CDR3 DNA reads TGTGCCAGCAGCTCATCGGGTGGCGGGGAGCTGTTTTTT.